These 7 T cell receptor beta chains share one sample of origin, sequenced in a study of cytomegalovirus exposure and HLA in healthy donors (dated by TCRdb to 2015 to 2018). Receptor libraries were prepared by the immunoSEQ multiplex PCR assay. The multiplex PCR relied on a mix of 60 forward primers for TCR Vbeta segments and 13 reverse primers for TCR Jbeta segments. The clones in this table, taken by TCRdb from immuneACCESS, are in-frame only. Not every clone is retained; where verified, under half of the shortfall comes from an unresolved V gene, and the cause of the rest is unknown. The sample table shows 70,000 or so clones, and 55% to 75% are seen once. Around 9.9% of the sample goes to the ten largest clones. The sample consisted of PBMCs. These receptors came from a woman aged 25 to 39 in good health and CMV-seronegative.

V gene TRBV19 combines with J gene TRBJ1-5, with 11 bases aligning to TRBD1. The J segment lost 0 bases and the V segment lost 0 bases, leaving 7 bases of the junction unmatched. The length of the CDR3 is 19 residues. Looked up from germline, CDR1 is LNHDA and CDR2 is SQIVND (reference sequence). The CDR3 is CASSIDWTGGQYSNQPQHF. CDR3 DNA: TGTGCCAGTAGTATAGATTGGACAGGGGGCCAATATAGCAATCAGCCCCAGCATTTT.

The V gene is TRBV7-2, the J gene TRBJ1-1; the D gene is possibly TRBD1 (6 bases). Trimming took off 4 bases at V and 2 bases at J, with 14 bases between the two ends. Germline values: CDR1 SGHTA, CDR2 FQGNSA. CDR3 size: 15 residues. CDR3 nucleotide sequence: TGTGCCAGCAGCTCGCCGAGGGGGATAAACACTGAAGCTTTCTTT. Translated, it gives CASSSPRGINTEAFF.

CDR3 protein: CASSETSETYNEQFF. The CDR3 DNA sequence: TGTGCCAGCAGCGAAACTAGCGAGACCTACAATGAGCAGTTCTTC. V and J are TRBV7-9 and TRBJ2-1, with 7 bases that match TRBD2. Unmatched junction bases numbered 6, after V lost 5 bases and J lost 2 bases. The germline CDR1 and CDR2 sequences are SEHNR and FQNEAQ (reference sequence). This CDR3 is 15 amino acids long. The whole variable domain, filled in from reference TRBV7-9 and TRBJ2-1, reads DTGVSQNPRHKITKRGQNVTFRCDPISEHNRLYWYRQTLGQGPEFLTYFQNEAQLEKSRLLSDRFSAERPKGSFSTLEIQRTEQGDSAMYLCASSETSETYNEQFFGPGTRLTVL.

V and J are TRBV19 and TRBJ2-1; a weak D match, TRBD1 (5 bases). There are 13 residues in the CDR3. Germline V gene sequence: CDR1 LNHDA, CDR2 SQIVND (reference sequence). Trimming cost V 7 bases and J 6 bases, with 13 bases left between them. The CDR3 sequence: CASNQGRSNEQFF. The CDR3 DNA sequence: TGTGCCAGTAATCAGGGTAGGTCCAATGAGCAGTTCTTC. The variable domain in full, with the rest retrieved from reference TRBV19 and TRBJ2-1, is DGGITQSPKYLFRKEGQNVTLSCEQNLNHDAMYWYRQDPGQGLRLIYYSQIVNDFQKGDIAEGYSVSREKKESFPLTVTSAQKNPTAFYLCASNQGRSNEQFFGPGTRLTVL.

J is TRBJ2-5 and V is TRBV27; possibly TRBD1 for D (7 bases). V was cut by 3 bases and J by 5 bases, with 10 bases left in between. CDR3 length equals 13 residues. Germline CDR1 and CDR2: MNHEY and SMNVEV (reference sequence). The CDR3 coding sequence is TGTGCCAGCAGTTTCGGGGGACAGGAGACCCAGTACTTC. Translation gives CASSFGGQETQYF.

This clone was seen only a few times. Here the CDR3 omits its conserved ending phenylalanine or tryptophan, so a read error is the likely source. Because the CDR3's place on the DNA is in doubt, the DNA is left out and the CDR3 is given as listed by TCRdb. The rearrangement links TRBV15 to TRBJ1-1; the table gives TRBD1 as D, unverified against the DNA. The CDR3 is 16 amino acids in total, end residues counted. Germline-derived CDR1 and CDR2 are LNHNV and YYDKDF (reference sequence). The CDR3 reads CATSRYQQGEDTEALV.

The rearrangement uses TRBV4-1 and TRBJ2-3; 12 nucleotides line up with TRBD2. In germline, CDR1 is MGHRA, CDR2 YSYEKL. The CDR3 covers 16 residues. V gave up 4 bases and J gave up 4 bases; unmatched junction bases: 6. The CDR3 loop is CASSRGLAGSPDTQYF. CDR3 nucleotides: TGCGCCAGCAGCCGTGGACTAGCGGGGTCCCCAGATACGCAGTATTTT.